Below, 3 T cell receptor beta chains from the same sample are listed, as sequenced in a study of beta chain features in type 1 diabetes. Findings and limits, study-wide: Within each of all four CD4+ subsets, Type 1 diabetes patients had TCRB CDR3s that were moderately but significantly shorter.

Expressed TCRB transcripts got sequenced, as all isolated RNA was reverse transcribed. Generated by immunoSEQ multiplex PCR, the TCRdb table keeps only in-frame clones and is missing some. The sample shows 500,000 to 650,000 clones, around an eighth of them seen only once. No antigen is known for these receptors. Sequencing input: naive CD4+ T cells from blood. The receptors stem from a man aged 25-40 years with type 1 diabetes.

The chain employs TRBV29-1 and TRBJ1-5, with a weak D call TRBD1 (5 bases). Germline lookup yields CDR1 SQVTM and CDR2 ANQGSEA. Trimming stripped 2 bases from V and 7 bases from J, with 12 bases between. CDR3 length: 13 amino acids. The CDR3 bases are TGCAGCGTTGAATCAACCCAGGGACAGCCCCAGCATTTT. Protein product: CSVESTQGQPQHF.

V usage is TRBV11-2 and J usage is TRBJ2-3; TRBD2 aligns across 14 bases. Looked up from germline, CDR1 is SGHAT and CDR2 is FQNNGV. CDR3 length: 16 amino acids. The ends lost 5 bases at V and 6 bases at J; junction bases unmatched: 7. The CDR3 region has the DNA TGTGCCAGCAGCCTGACTAGCGGGGGGGCGAGGGATACGCAGTATTTT. It translates to CASSLTSGGARDTQYF.

This rearrangement joins TRBV11-3 to TRBJ1-1; D perhaps matches TRBD1 (5 bases). This CDR3 region has 15 residues. Trimming left V 1 base short and J 1 base short, with 10 bases between. Germline CDR1 is SGHNT and CDR2 is YENEEA. The CDR3 is CASSLGGSRNTEAFF. CDR3 DNA sequence: TGTGCCAGCAGCTTAGGGGGGAGCAGGAACACTGAAGCTTTCTTT. The full variable domain, rest sourced from reference TRBV11-3 and TRBJ1-1, is EAGVVQSPRYKIIEKKQPVAFWCNPISGHNTLYWYLQNLGQGPELLIRYENEEAVDDSQLPKDRFSAERLKGVDSTLKIQPAELGDSAVYLCASSLGGSRNTEAFFGQGTRLTVV.